Presented here are 17 T cell receptor beta chains from one specimen sequenced in a study of cytomegalovirus exposure and HLA in healthy donors. In the PCR, 60 Vbeta and 13 Jbeta primers were used. Here immunoSEQ multiplex PCR was the method, and the copy in TCRdb shows in-frame clones only, minus some. Of some 120,000 clones in the sample, over 70% were seen once. Material for sequencing was PBMCs. These receptors came from a woman in her forties or fifties in good health and CMV-seropositive.

The V and J genes are TRBV7-2 and TRBJ2-2; D possibly corresponds to TRBD2 (6 bases). V shed 1 base and J shed 7 bases, with 13 bases lying between them. This CDR3 spans 15 amino acids. Germline assignment: CDR1 SGHTA and CDR2 FQGNSA. The DNA of the CDR3 is TGTGCCAGCAGCTTAGTGGCTAGCGTCAGCGGGGAGCTGTTTTTT. Translating it yields CASSLVASVSGELFF.

This clone was detected a few times. The rearrangement links TRBV7-6 to TRBJ2-7; D is perhaps TRBD2 (5 bases). V lost 5 bases and J 6 bases, leaving 14 bases between the germline ends. CDR1 and CDR2 (germline): SGHVS, FNYEAQ. This CDR3 has 13 amino acids. CDR3 protein: CASSTRQGSEQYF. The CDR3 bases are TGTGCCAGCAGCACCAGACAAGGGAGCGAGCAGTACTTC. The variable domain in full, completed from reference TRBV7-6 and TRBJ2-7, reads GAGVSQSPRYKVTKRGQDVALRCDPISGHVSLYWYRQALGQGPEFLTYFNYEAQQDKSGLPNDRFSAERPEGSISTLTIQRTEQRDSAMYRCASSTRQGSEQYFGPGTRLTVT.

V usage is TRBV4-2 and J usage is TRBJ2-7; 9 bases align to TRBD2. Germline CDR1 is LGHNA and CDR2 is YNFKEQ. CDR3 length equals 16 residues. Trimming at V came to 4 bases and at J to 1 base, leaving 8 bases not matched to a gene. The CDR3 reads CASSPAAGGPSYEQYF. The CDR3 DNA reads as TGTGCCAGCAGCCCCGCGGCGGGGGGGCCATCCTACGAGCAGTACTTC.

V gene TRBV7-9 combines with J gene TRBJ1-2; unclear D gene. The CDR3 covers 13 residues. Trimming removed 6 bases from V and 5 bases from J, with 13 bases in between. CDR1 and CDR2 (germline): SEHNR, FQNEAQ (reference sequence). CDR3 in amino acids: CASSPKGDYGYTF. Written as DNA, the CDR3 is TGTGCCAGCAGTCCAAAAGGAGATTATGGCTACACCTTC.

This clone has more than one count but fewer than ten. This rearrangement joins TRBV4-3 to TRBJ1-6; D is undetermined. The germline V gene has CDR1 LGHNA and CDR2 YSLEER. The V and J ends lost 0 bases and 0 bases respectively, with 6 bases between them. The CDR3 loop spans 16 amino acids. CDR3 nucleotide sequence: TGCGCCAGCAGCCAAGAGCCGGGCTCCTATAATTCACCCCTCCACTTT. Protein sequence: CASSQEPGSYNSPLHF.

The chain uses TRBV18 and TRBJ1-1; possible D gene TRBD1, 5 bases. The germline V gene encodes CDR1 KGHSH and CDR2 LQKENI. This CDR3 comprises 12 residues. The V end was cut by 5 bases, the J end by 8 bases, with 12 bases between. The DNA for the CDR3 is TGTGCCAGCTCATTCGACAGTGGAGAAGCTTTCTTT. Translation: CASSFDSGEAFF.

This chain connects TRBV5-1 to TRBJ1-1; the D gene is possibly TRBD1 (5 bases). Trimming stripped 7 bases from V and 2 bases from J, with 18 bases between. Germline values: CDR1 SGHRS, CDR2 YFSETQ. This CDR3 spans 15 amino acids. The CDR3 nucleotides read TGCGCCAGCGGGGGGGGGTCGGCCTTAAACACTGAAGCTTTCTTT. Its protein product is CASGGGSALNTEAFF.

This clone appeared a single time. The V call is TRBV5-1, the J call TRBJ2-6; a possible D gene is TRBD1 (6 bases). The germline CDR1 and CDR2 sequences are SGHRS and YFSETQ. The CDR3 loop spans 15 amino acids. The germline V and J ends were trimmed by 5 bases and 4 bases, with 13 bases remaining between them. In nucleotides, the CDR3 is TGCGCCAGCAGTTCTCAGGGGACCGGGGCCAACGTCCTGACTTTC. This sequence encodes CASSSQGTGANVLTF. Looking up the rest from reference TRBV5-1 and TRBJ2-6 gives the full variable domain: KAGVTQTPRYLIKTRGQQVTLSCSPISGHRSVSWYQQTPGQGLQFLFEYFSETQRNKGNFPGRFSGRQFSNSRSEMNVSTLELGDSALYLCASSSQGTGANVLTFGAGSRLTVL.

This clone has only one observation. The V gene is TRBV2, the J gene TRBJ2-5, with 7 bases that match TRBD1. The CDR3 is 14 amino acids. Losses at the gene ends were 6 bases for V and 0 bases for J; bases not matched to a gene: 4. CDR1 is SNHLY, CDR2 FYNNEI, per germline. This CDR3 is CASSSTGNQETQYF. CDR3 DNA sequence: TGTGCCAGCAGCTCGACAGGGAACCAAGAGACCCAGTACTTC.

This clone was counted between two and nine times. The J gene is TRBJ1-1, the V gene TRBV10-3, with D uncertain. Looked up from germline, CDR1 is ENHRY and CDR2 is SYGVKD. This CDR3 contains 16 residues. With 3 bases removed from V and 3 bases from J, the gap between germline ends came to 17 bases. The CDR3 loop is CAISESIVRRDTEAFF. The CDR3 DNA is TGTGCCATCAGTGAATCGATTGTGCGGAGGGACACTGAAGCTTTCTTT.

The chain links TRBV19 to TRBJ1-5; the D gene is possibly TRBD1 (6 bases). CDR3 length: 14 amino acids. CDR1 and CDR2 from the germline V gene are LNHDA and SQIVND (reference sequence). Trimming took off 9 bases at V and 3 bases at J, with 15 bases between the two ends. As DNA, the CDR3 is TGTGCCAGCAAAAAGGACAGATACAATCAGCCCCAGCATTTT. Amino acid sequence: CASKKDRYNQPQHF.

V is TRBV18 and J is TRBJ2-4, with D possibly being TRBD1 (7 bases). Germline assignment: CDR1 KGHSH and CDR2 LQKENI. This CDR3 has 15 residues. V lost 3 bases and J lost 0, with 9 bases in between. CDR3 sequence: CASSPQGGAKNIQYF. CDR3 nucleotides: TGTGCCAGCTCACCGCAGGGGGGAGCCAAAAACATTCAGTACTTC.

V gene TRBV27 combines with J gene TRBJ2-5; 11 nucleotides line up with TRBD2. The germline V gene encodes CDR1 MNHEY and CDR2 SMNVEV (reference sequence). Trimming took 1 base from V and 2 from J; bases not matched to a gene: 6. The CDR3 is 17 residues long. For the CDR3, the DNA is TGTGCCAGCAGTTTATTAGGACTAGCGGGCCGACAAGAGACCCAGTACTTC. It specifies CASSLLGLAGRQETQYF.

This clone was counted once. The chain carries TRBV4-3 and TRBJ2-7; 7 positions agree with TRBD1. With 0 bases clipped from V and 4 bases from J, the junction kept 9 bases outside the gene matches. The length of the CDR3 is 16 residues. Germline loops: CDR1 LGHNA, CDR2 YSLEER. CDR3 DNA: TGCGCCAGCAGCCAAGATCACAGGGGAATCGTGTACGAGCAGTACTTC. This encodes CASSQDHRGIVYEQYF.

The chain uses TRBV14 and TRBJ1-2; unclear D gene. V shed 0 bases and J shed 3 bases, with 8 bases lying between them. CDR3 length: 14 residues. Germline V gene lookup returns CDR1 SGHDN and CDR2 FVKESK. This CDR3 reads CASSQDQRYYGYTF. DNA for the CDR3: TGTGCCAGCAGCCAAGATCAACGGTACTATGGCTACACCTTC.

The chain is built from TRBV6-1 and TRBJ1-3; D may be TRBD1 (6 bases). The V end was cut by 6 bases, the J end by 3 bases, with 15 bases between. This CDR3 contains 15 residues. Germline CDR1 MNHNS, CDR2 SASEGT. CDR3 bases: TGTGCCAGCAGGGAAACTACAGGGTATGGAAACACCATATATTTT. Translation: CASRETTGYGNTIYF.

This chain uses TRBV5-4 with TRBJ2-5; 10 nucleotides align to TRBD2. With V trimmed by 4 bases and J by 2 bases, 8 bases remained unmatched. The CDR3 sequence is 16 residues long. CDR1 and CDR2 (germline): SGHNT, YYREEE (reference sequence). CDR3 bases: TGTGCCAGCAGCCGGGCTAGCGGGAGTAGTCAAGAGACCCAGTACTTC. This encodes CASSRASGSSQETQYF.